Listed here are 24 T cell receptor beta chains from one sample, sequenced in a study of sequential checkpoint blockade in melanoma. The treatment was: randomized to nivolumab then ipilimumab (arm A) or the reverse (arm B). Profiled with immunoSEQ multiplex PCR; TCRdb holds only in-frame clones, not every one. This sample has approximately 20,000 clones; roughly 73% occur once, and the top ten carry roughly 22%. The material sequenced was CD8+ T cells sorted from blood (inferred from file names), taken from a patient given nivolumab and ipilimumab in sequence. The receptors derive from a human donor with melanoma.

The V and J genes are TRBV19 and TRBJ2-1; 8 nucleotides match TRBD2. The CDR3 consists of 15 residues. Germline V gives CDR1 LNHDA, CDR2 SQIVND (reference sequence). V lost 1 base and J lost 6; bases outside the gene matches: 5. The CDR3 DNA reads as TGTGCCAGTAGTATAGCGGGGGGGCCGGGCAATGAGCAGTTCTTC. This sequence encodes CASSIAGGPGNEQFF.

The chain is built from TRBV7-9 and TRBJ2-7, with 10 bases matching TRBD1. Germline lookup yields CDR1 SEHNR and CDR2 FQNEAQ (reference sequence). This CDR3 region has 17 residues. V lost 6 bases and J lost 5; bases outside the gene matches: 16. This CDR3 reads CASSHPLIGQGVDEQYF. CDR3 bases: TGTGCCAGCAGTCACCCGCTTATAGGACAGGGGGTAGACGAGCAGTACTTC.

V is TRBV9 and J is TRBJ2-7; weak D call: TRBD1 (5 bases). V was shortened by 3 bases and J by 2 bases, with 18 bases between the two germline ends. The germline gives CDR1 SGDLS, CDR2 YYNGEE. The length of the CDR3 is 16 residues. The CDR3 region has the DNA TGTGCCAGCAGCGCACACCTGAGTCAGGGAACCTACGAGCAGTACTTC. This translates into CASSAHLSQGTYEQYF.

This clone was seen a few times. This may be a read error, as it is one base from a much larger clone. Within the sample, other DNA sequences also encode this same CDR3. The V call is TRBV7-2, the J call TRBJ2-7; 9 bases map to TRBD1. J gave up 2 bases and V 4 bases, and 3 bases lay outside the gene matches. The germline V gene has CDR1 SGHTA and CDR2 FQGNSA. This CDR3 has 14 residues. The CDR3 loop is CASSWGTGTYEQYF. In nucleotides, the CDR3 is TGTGCCAGCAGCTGGGGGACAGGGACCTACGAGCAGTACTTC.

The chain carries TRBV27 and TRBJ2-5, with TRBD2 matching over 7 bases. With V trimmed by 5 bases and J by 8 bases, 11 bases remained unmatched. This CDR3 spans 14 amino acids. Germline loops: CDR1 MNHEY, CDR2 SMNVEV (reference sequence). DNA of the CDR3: TGTGCCAGCAGTAGCGGGGTTTGGGGTGGAACCCAGTACTTC. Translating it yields CASSSGVWGGTQYF.

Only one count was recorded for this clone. The CDR3 protein is CASSLSQGASYEQYF. The CDR3 nucleotides are TGTGCCAGCAGCTTAAGTCAGGGGGCTTCCTACGAGCAGTACTTC. The chain links TRBV7-9 to TRBJ2-5, with 8 bases aligning to TRBD1. Matching the DNA end better, TRBJ2-7 makes the J call doubtful. The germline gives CDR1 SEHNR, CDR2 FQNEAQ (reference sequence). The CDR3 runs 15 residues.

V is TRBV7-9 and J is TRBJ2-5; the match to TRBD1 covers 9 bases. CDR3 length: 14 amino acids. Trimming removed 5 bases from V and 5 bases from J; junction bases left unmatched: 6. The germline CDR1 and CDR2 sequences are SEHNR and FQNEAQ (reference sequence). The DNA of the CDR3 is TGTGCCAGCAGCGCTACAGGGGGCGGGGAGACCCAGTACTTC. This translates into CASSATGGGETQYF. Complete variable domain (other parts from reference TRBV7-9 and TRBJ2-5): DTGVSQNPRHKITKRGQNVTFRCDPISEHNRLYWYRQTLGQGPEFLTYFQNEAQLEKSRLLSDRFSAERPKGSFSTLEIQRTEQGDSAMYLCASSATGGGETQYFGPGTRLLVL.

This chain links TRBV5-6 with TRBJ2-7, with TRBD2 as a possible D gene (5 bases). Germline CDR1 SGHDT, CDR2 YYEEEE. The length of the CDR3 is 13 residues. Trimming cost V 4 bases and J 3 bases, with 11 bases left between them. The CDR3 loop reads CASSPRGYYEQYF. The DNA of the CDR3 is TGTGCCAGCAGCCCCCGGGGTTACTACGAGCAGTACTTC.

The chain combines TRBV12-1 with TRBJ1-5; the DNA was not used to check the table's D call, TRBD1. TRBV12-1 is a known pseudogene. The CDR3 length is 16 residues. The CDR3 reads CASSCTGTYSNQPQHF. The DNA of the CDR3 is TGTGCCAGCAGCTGTACAGGGACATATAGCAATCAGCCCCAGCATTTT.

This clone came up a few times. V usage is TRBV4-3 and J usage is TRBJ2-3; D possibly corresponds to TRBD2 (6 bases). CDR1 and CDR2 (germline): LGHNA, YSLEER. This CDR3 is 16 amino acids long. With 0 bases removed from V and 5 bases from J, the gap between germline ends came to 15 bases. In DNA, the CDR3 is TGCGCCAGCAGCCAAGATTTAGGGACTGGTGGAGATACGCAGTATTTT. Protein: CASSQDLGTGGDTQYF.

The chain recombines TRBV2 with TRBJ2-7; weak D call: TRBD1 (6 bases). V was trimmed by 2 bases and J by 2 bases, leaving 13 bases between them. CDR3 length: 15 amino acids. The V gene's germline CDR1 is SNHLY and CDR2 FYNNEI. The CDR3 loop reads CASSEPSEGAYEQYF. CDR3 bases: TGTGCCAGCAGTGAACCCAGCGAGGGGGCCTACGAGCAGTACTTC.

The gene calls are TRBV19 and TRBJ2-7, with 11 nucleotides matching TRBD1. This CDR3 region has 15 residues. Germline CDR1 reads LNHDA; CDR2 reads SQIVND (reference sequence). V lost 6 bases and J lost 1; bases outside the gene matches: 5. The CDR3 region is CASSPGDRGSYEQYF. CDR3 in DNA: TGTGCCAGTAGCCCAGGGGACAGGGGGTCCTACGAGCAGTACTTC.

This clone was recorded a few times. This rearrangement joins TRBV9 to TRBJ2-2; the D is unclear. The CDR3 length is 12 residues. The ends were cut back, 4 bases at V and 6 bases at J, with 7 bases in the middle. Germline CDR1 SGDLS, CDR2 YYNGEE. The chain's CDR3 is CASSSLAGELFF. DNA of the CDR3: TGTGCCAGCAGCTCTTTAGCCGGGGAGCTGTTTTTT.

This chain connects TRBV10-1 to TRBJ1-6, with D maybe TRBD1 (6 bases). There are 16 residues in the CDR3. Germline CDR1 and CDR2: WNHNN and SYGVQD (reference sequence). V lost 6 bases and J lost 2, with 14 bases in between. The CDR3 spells CASREQGPAYNSPLHF. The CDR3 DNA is TGCGCCAGCAGAGAACAGGGCCCTGCCTATAATTCACCCCTCCACTTT.

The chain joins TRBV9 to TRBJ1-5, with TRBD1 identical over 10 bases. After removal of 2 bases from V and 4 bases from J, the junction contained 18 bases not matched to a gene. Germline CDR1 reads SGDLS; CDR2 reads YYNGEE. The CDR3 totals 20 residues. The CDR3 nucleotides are TGTGCCAGCAGCGTGAGAGGGGTGGAGAGGACAGGGGGACCAAATCAGCCCCAGCATTTT. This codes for CASSVRGVERTGGPNQPQHF.

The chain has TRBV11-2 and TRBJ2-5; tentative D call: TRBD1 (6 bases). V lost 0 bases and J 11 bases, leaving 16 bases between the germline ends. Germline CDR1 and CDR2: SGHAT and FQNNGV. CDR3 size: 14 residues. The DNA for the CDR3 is TGTGCCAGCAGCTTAGAAGGTTGGTCAGGGGAGCAGTACTTC. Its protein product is CASSLEGWSGEQYF.

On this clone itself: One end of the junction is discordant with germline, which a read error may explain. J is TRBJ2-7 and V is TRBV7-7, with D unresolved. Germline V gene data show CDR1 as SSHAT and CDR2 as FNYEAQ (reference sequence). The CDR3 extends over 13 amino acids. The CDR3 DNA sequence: TGTGCTAGCAGCTTGGTTACTTACGGCGAGCAGTACTTC. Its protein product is CASSLVTYGEQYF. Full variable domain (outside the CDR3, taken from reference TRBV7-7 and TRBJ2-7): GAGVSQSPRYKVTKRGQDVTLRCDPISSHATLYWYQQALGQGPEFLTYFNYEAQPDKSGLPSDRFSAERPEGSISTLTIQRTEQRDSAMYRCASSLVTYGEQYFGPGTRLTVT.

CDR3 region: CASSLVVAGENEQFF. The CDR3 coding sequence is TGTGCCAGCAGCCTCGTAGTAGCGGGAGAAAATGAGCAGTTCTTC. J is TRBJ2-1 and V is TRBV7-6; 9 bases match TRBD2. This CDR3 comprises 15 residues. The germline gives CDR1 SGHVS, CDR2 FNYEAQ. The V and J ends lost 5 bases and 7 bases, in that order; junction bases with no gene match: 9.

In DNA, the CDR3 is TGTGCCAGTGTCGGAGGCCCGGACTATGGCTACACCTTC. Encoded protein: CASVGGPDYGYTF. The V call is TRBV19, the J call TRBJ1-2, with D hard to call. The CDR3 consists of 13 residues. V lost 8 bases, J lost 3 bases, and 13 bases lay in between. From germline, CDR1 is LNHDA and CDR2 SQIVND (reference sequence).

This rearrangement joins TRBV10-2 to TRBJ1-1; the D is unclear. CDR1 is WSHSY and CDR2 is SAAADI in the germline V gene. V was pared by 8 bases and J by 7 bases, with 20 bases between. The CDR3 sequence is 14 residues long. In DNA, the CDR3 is TGCGCCAGCTCGAGGCGGGGTATGGTGAATGAAGCTTTCTTT. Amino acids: CASSRRGMVNEAFF.

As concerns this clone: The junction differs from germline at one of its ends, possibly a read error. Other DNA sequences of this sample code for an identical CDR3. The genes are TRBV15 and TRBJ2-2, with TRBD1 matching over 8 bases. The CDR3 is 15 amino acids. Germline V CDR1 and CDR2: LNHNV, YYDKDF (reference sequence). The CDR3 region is CATSTGQGSTGELFF. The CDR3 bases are TGTGCCACCAGCACAGGACAGGGTTCGACCGGAGAGCTGTTTTTT.

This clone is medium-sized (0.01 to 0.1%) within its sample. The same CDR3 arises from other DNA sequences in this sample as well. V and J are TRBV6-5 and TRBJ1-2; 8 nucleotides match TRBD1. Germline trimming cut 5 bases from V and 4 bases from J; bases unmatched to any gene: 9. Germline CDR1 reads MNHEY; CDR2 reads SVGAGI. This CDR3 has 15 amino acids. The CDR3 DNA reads TGTGCCAGCAGTACGAGGACAGGGAGGGCCTATGGCTACACCTTC. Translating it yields CASSTRTGRAYGYTF.

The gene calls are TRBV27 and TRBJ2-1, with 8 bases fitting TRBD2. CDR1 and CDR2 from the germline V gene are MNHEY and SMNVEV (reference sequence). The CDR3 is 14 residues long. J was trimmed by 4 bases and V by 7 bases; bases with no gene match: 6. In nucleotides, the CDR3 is TGTGCCAGCACCTCCGGGACTAGATACAATGAGCAGTTCTTC. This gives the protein CASTSGTRYNEQFF.

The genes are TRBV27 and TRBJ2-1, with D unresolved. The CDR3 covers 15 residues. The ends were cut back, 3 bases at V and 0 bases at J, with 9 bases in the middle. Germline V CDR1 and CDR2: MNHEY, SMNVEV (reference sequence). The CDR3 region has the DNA TGTGCCAGCAGTTTCACAGAAAGCTCCTACAATGAGCAGTTCTTC. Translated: CASSFTESSYNEQFF.